These 15 T cell receptor beta chains were all obtained from the same sample, sequenced in a study of identical twins. TCRdb analysed the 5' RACE reads with MiXCR anew, one entry per CDR3 protein. Of 400,000 or so distinct CDR3 sequences in the sample, approximately 8.7% were seen once. The sequencing sample was made of naive T cells sorted from blood. Receptors were obtained from a woman in her fifties or sixties in good health.

This clonotype was seen repeatedly, ten times or more. The CDR3 nucleotides are TGCAGTGCTACTCCGCCAGAGCGCCCCGGGGAGCTGTTTTTT. Translated, it gives CSATPPERPGELFF. The rearrangement uses TRBV20-1 and TRBJ2-2; the D is unclear. Germline V lookup: CDR1 DFQATT, CDR2 SNEGSKA (reference sequence). This CDR3 has 14 amino acids. Trimming took off 4 bases at V and 6 bases at J, with 15 bases between the two ends.

In its sample, this clonotype was seen a few times. The V call is TRBV12-3 or TRBV12-4, the J call TRBJ2-1; 12 nucleotides line up with TRBD2. V gave up 2 bases and J gave up 9 bases; unmatched junction bases: 2. CDR3 length: 14 amino acids. CDR3 DNA: TGTGCCAGCAGTTTACTAGCGGGGGGGCGTGAGCAGTTCTTC. Amino acid sequence: CASSLLAGGREQFF.

In its sample, this clonotype was seen a few times. An end of the junction differs from the germline gene, which may be a read error. The chain carries TRBV4-1 and TRBJ2-6; D ambiguous. The CDR3 runs to 15 residues. Per the germline V gene, CDR1 is MGHRA and CDR2 is YSYEKL. The CDR3 region has the DNA TGCGCCAGCAGCCAAGTGGGGTCTGAGGCCAACGTCCTGACTTTC. Translating it yields CASSQVGSEANVLTF.

This clonotype came up many times. The genes are TRBV12-3 or TRBV12-4 and TRBJ2-7; D possibly corresponds to TRBD2 (6 bases). Trimming shortened V by 8 bases and J by 2 bases, and 13 bases separated the two germline ends. This CDR3 region has 13 residues. CDR3 in DNA: TGTGCCAGCTCCCGGGGGATAGCCTACGAGCAGTACGTC. Its protein product is CASSRGIAYEQYV.

This clonotype was observed a handful of times. The chain uses TRBV7-9 and TRBJ2-1; TRBD2 aligns across 16 bases. CDR3 length equals 16 residues. The V gene's germline CDR1 is SEHNR and CDR2 FQNEAQ (reference sequence). The trim removed 5 bases at V and 9 bases at J, leaving 7 bases unmatched. Written as DNA, the CDR3 is TGTGCCAGCAGCCTAGGGACTAGCGGGAGGGCCGGTGAGCAGTTCTTC. Protein product: CASSLGTSGRAGEQFF.

This clonotype was seen repeatedly, ten times or more. V and J are TRBV20-1 and TRBJ2-7, with 9 nucleotides matching TRBD2. V dropped 0 bases and J dropped 4; count of bases not matched to a gene: 4. CDR1 is DFQATT and CDR2 is SNEGSKA in the germline V gene (reference sequence). CDR3 size: 14 residues. CDR3 protein: CSARDETSGYEQYF. CDR3 bases: TGCAGTGCTAGAGATGAGACTAGCGGTTACGAGCAGTACTTC.

This clonotype was recorded a few times. J is TRBJ2-1 and V is TRBV15, with a tentative D call TRBD2 (5 bases). V was cut by 5 bases and J by 0 bases, with 11 bases left in between. Germline CDR1 reads LNHNV; CDR2 reads YYDKDF (reference sequence). The CDR3 is 15 amino acids. CDR3 sequence reads: CATSRDDSSYNEQFF. CDR3 DNA sequence: TGTGCCACCAGCCGGGATGATAGCTCCTACAATGAGCAGTTCTTC.

This clonotype was seen many times. This chain uses TRBV9 with TRBJ1-5, with D unclear. The CDR3 spans 15 residues. Germline V gene data show CDR1 as SGDLS and CDR2 as YYNGEE. V gave up 2 bases and J gave up 0 bases, with 9 bases separating them. The CDR3 sequence: CASSVGDLSNQPQHF. CDR3 DNA sequence: TGTGCCAGCAGCGTTGGGGATCTTAGCAATCAGCCCCAGCATTTT.

The V gene is TRBV7-9, the J gene TRBJ2-1; D not certain. CDR1 is SEHNR and CDR2 is FQNEAQ in the germline V gene (reference sequence). The CDR3 totals 12 residues. The germline V and J ends were trimmed by 7 bases and 8 bases, with 12 bases remaining between them. This CDR3 is CASTQEWHEQFF. The DNA for the CDR3 is TGTGCCAGCACCCAAGAGTGGCATGAGCAGTTCTTC.

The chain is built from TRBV27 and TRBJ2-3, with 8 bases lining up with TRBD2. The CDR3 runs 14 residues. Germline trimming cut 6 bases from V and 5 bases from J; bases unmatched to any gene: 7. Germline values: CDR1 MNHEY, CDR2 SMNVEV (reference sequence). The CDR3 loop is CASRRNGGEDTQYF. In DNA, the CDR3 is TGTGCCAGCAGGCGAAACGGGGGGGAAGATACGCAGTATTTT.

This clonotype was seen repeatedly, ten times or more. The chain recombines TRBV2 with TRBJ2-1; D is possibly TRBD2 (5 bases). The CDR3 is made up of 14 amino acids. Trimming shortened V by 5 bases and J by 3 bases, and 11 bases separated the two germline ends. Germline CDR1 reads SNHLY; CDR2 reads FYNNEI. The CDR3 DNA reads as TGTGCCAGCAGTCTCCGGGGAAGCTACAATGAGCAGTTCTTC. Protein sequence: CASSLRGSYNEQFF.

This clonotype was seen repeatedly, ten times or more. The chain combines TRBV10-3 with TRBJ2-1; TRBD2 aligns across 10 bases. CDR1 is ENHRY, CDR2 SYGVKD, per germline. The CDR3 length is 13 residues. The trim removed 3 bases at V and 9 bases at J, leaving 2 bases unmatched. The CDR3 nucleotides read TGTGCCATCAGTGAAAGCGGGAGGGGTGAGCAGTTCTTC. Residues: CAISESGRGEQFF.

The gene calls are TRBV20-1 and TRBJ2-3; TRBD2 aligns across 8 bases. The CDR3 is 13 amino acids. Per the germline V gene, CDR1 is DFQATT and CDR2 is SNEGSKA (reference sequence). The CDR3 protein is CSQSGGSTDTQYF. CDR3 bases: TGCAGCCAAAGCGGGGGAAGCACAGATACGCAGTATTTT.

This clonotype was found many times. This chain joins TRBV12-3 or TRBV12-4 and TRBJ2-2; D remains ambiguous. This CDR3 is built from 14 residues. V lost 2 bases and J lost 9, with 13 bases in between. The CDR3: CASSLRAAFRELFF. CDR3 sequence (DNA): TGTGCCAGCAGTTTACGGGCTGCGTTCCGGGAGCTGTTTTTT.

This clonotype was observed a handful of times. The rearrangement joins TRBV5-5 to TRBJ1-4, with 10 bases lining up with TRBD1. The CDR3 is 14 residues long. Germline CDR1 is SGHKS and CDR2 is YYEKEE (reference sequence). The V and J ends lost 4 bases and 7 bases, in that order; junction bases with no gene match: 4. The CDR3 nucleotides are TGTGCCAGCAGCCATGACAGGGGGCGTGAAAAACTGTTTTTT. This encodes CASSHDRGREKLFF.